The 10 T cell receptor beta chains below were found in one sample sequenced in a study of T cell responses to AZD1222 COVID-19 vaccine. Only in-frame clones appear in the TCRdb table, and some are missing; sequencing was by immunoSEQ multiplex PCR. The sample includes 95,000 to 110,000 clones, 87% of them seen just once. Material: peripheral blood, obtained 28 days after the second AZD1222 dose. The source of these receptors is an adult who received the AZD1222 COVID-19 vaccine.

The rearrangement links TRBV5-4 to TRBJ2-5, with 12 bases aligning to TRBD1. The CDR3 sequence is 16 residues long. J gave up 5 bases and V 4 bases, and 9 bases lay outside the gene matches. CDR1 SGHNT and CDR2 YYREEE come from the germline V gene (reference sequence). The CDR3: CASSPSGQGARETQYF. CDR3 coding DNA: TGTGCCAGCAGCCCGTCGGGACAGGGGGCCAGGGAGACCCAGTACTTC. The whole variable domain, remainder taken from reference TRBV5-4 and TRBJ2-5, is ETGVTQSPTHLIKTRGQQVTLRCSSQSGHNTVSWYQQALGQGPQFIFQYYREEENGRGNFPPRFSGLQFPNYSSELNVNALELDDSALYLCASSPSGQGARETQYFGPGTRLLVL.

The chain combines TRBV27 with TRBJ1-6; unclear D gene. The CDR3 is 14 residues long. Per the germline V gene, CDR1 is MNHEY and CDR2 is SMNVEV (reference sequence). Trimming removed 6 bases from V and 3 bases from J, with 9 bases in between. CDR3 amino acids: CASSEGFYNSPLHF. The DNA of the CDR3 is TGTGCCAGCAGCGAGGGTTTCTATAATTCACCCCTCCACTTT.

This clone has a handful of counts. J is TRBJ1-1 and V is TRBV7-2, with D hard to call. Germline V lookup: CDR1 SGHTA, CDR2 FQGNSA. The CDR3 loop spans 11 amino acids. V was trimmed by 3 bases and J by 4 bases, leaving 3 bases between them. The CDR3 here is CASSFVTEAFF. Written as DNA, the CDR3 is TGTGCCAGCAGCTTCGTCACTGAAGCTTTCTTT.

The rearrangement joins TRBV6-5 to TRBJ2-2; D is undetermined. Trimming removed 2 bases at V and 0 bases at J, with 7 bases between. Germline CDR1 is MNHEY and CDR2 is SVGAGI. The CDR3 totals 15 residues. The CDR3 region has the DNA TGTGCCAGCAGTTACGACGCATCGAACACCGGGGAGCTGTTTTTT. This sequence encodes CASSYDASNTGELFF.

This rearrangement joins TRBV6-5 to TRBJ1-2; 10 nucleotides align to TRBD1. This CDR3 contains 14 residues. The V and J ends lost 5 bases and 4 bases, in that order; junction bases with no gene match: 4. Per germline, CDR1 MNHEY and CDR2 SVGAGI. The CDR3 nucleotides read TGTGCCAGCAGTCCCCGGACAGGGGGCTATGGCTACACCTTC. Its protein product is CASSPRTGGYGYTF.

This chain connects TRBV7-9 to TRBJ1-2; 9 bases match TRBD1. J gave up 1 base and V 5 bases, and 5 bases lay outside the gene matches. CDR1 is SEHNR and CDR2 is FQNEAQ in the germline V gene (reference sequence). This CDR3 is 15 amino acids long. CDR3 sequence: CASSVGQGLNYGYTF. The DNA for the CDR3 is TGTGCCAGCAGCGTCGGACAGGGGCTTAACTATGGCTACACCTTC.

The rearrangement joins TRBV11-3 to TRBJ2-7; D is possibly TRBD2 (7 bases). Germline V lookup: CDR1 SGHNT, CDR2 YENEEA. V lost 5 bases and J lost 1, with 21 bases in between. The CDR3 is 17 residues long. Written as DNA, the CDR3 is TGTGCCAGCAGCATCAAACGGAGGGGGGGAGAATCCTACGAGCAGTACTTC. Protein sequence: CASSIKRRGGESYEQYF.

The genes are TRBV6-5 and TRBJ1-2; no clear D. The CDR3 loop spans 15 amino acids. With 2 bases removed from V and 4 bases from J, the gap between germline ends came to 14 bases. CDR1 and CDR2 (germline): MNHEY, SVGAGI. The CDR3 region is CASSYPWGSGYGYTF. CDR3 DNA sequence: TGTGCCAGCAGTTACCCCTGGGGTTCCGGCTATGGCTACACCTTC.

The V call is TRBV29-1, the J call TRBJ1-5; TRBD1 aligns across 9 bases. There are 13 residues in the CDR3. Germline values: CDR1 SQVTM, CDR2 ANQGSEA. V lost 7 bases, J lost 7 bases, and 8 bases stayed unmatched. The CDR3 DNA reads TGCAGCGGAGGACAGGGGTTGGGACAGCCCCAGCATTTT. It codes for CSGGQGLGQPQHF.

In this sample, this clone turned up once. The rearrangement joins TRBV5-6 to TRBJ2-3; D remains unclear. Trimming took off 0 bases at V and 4 bases at J, with 6 bases between the two ends. This CDR3 comprises 13 residues. Per the germline V gene, CDR1 is SGHDT and CDR2 is YYEEEE. CDR3 protein: CASSLGSPDTQYF. The CDR3 nucleotides read TGTGCCAGCAGCTTGGGTAGTCCAGATACGCAGTATTTT.